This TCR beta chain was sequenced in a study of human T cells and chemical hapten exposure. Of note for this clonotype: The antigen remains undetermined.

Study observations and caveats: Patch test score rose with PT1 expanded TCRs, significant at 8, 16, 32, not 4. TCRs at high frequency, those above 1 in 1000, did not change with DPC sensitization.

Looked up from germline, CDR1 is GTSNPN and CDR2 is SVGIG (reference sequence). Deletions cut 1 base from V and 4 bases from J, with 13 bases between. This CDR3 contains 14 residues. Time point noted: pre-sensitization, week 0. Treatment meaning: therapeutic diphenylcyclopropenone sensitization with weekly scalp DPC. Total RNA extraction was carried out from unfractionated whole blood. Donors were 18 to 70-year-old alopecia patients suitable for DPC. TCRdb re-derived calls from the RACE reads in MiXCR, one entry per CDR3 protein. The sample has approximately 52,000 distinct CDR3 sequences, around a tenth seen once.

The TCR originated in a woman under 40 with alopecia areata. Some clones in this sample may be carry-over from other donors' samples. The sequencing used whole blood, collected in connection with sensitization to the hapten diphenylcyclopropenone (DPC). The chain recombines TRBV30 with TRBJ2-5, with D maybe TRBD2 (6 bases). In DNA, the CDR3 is TGTGCCTGGAGTGGGGGGGTTGTAGGAGAGACCCAGTACTTC. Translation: CAWSGGVVGETQYF.